This TCR beta chain was found in a study of beta chain features in type 1 diabetes. Study-level points and caveats: Among type 1 diabetes patients, VDJ junctions had fewer insertions and more deletions. Significant though moderate, a shortening of TCRB CDR3s appeared in all four CD4+ subsets of Type 1 diabetes patients. It was among patients, rather than healthy donors, that naive, central memory and Treg TCRB repertoires appeared more similar.

A note on this clone: The antigen is unknown.

Germline-derived CDR1 and CDR2 are MNHNS and SASEGT. The ends lost 1 base at V and 3 bases at J; junction bases unmatched: 8. This CDR3 region has 17 residues. Investigators reverse transcribed all isolated RNA, so they sequenced expressed TCRB transcripts. Method: immunoSEQ multiplex PCR; TCRdb's copy keeps in-frame clones and lacks some. The sample records roughly 250,000 clones, roughly 22% being singletons. Approximately 110 mL of blood, on average, came from one heparinised draw per donor. Sorted populations were all over 95% pure. The sample taken for sequencing was naive CD4+ T cells from blood. The J gene is TRBJ2-5, the V gene TRBV6-1; 10 bases align to TRBD1. This clonotype was sampled from a woman in her forties with type 1 diabetes. The CDR3 is CASSEGSRTGGKETQYF. The CDR3 DNA follows: TGTGCCAGCAGTGAAGGGTCGCGGACAGGGGGGAAAGAGACCCAGTACTTC.